These 22 T cell receptor beta chains came from one sample sequenced in a study of T-cell memory formation after mild COVID-19. TCRdb re-derived calls from the 5' RACE reads in MiXCR, one entry per CDR3 protein. The table includes 350,000 to 500,000 distinct CDR3 sequences, more than 20% detected once. Specimen: PBMCs or a T cell subset sorted from them (not recorded which). These receptors all come from an adult woman who had mild COVID-19 (a few samples of this study predate the infection). Cell type and time point are not known.

This clonotype was seen more than once but under ten times. The V and J genes are TRBV29-1 and TRBJ2-5, with D tentatively TRBD1 (5 bases). V was trimmed by 4 bases and J by 3 bases, leaving 15 bases between them. From germline, CDR1 is SQVTM and CDR2 ANQGSEA. The CDR3 extends over 14 amino acids. In DNA, the CDR3 is TGCAGCGTTGCGCCCCCAGGGCTAAAAGAGACCCAGTACTTC. This codes for CSVAPPGLKETQYF. The full variable domain, in which reference TRBV29-1 and TRBJ2-5 provide the parts outside the CDR3, is SAVISQKPSRDICQRGTSLTIQCQVDSQVTMMFWYRQQPGQSLTLIATANQGSEATYESGFVIDKFPISRPNLTFSTLTVSNMSPEDSSIYLCSVAPPGLKETQYFGPGTRLLVL.

This clonotype has a handful of counts. This sequence joins TRBV19 and TRBJ1-3; unclear D gene. The CDR3 is 16 amino acids. V was cut by 5 bases and J by 0 bases, with 14 bases left in between. The germline V gene encodes CDR1 LNHDA and CDR2 SQIVND (reference sequence). This CDR3 reads CASSETWKISGNTIYF. The CDR3 DNA follows: TGTGCCAGTAGTGAGACATGGAAGATCTCTGGAAACACCATATATTTT.

V and J are TRBV2 and TRBJ1-5; D unresolved. Trimming took off 7 bases at V and 2 bases at J, with 21 bases between the two ends. CDR3 length equals 17 residues. In germline, CDR1 is SNHLY, CDR2 FYNNEI. CDR3 protein: CASTSVTPRGGNQPQHF. In DNA form, the CDR3 reads TGTGCCAGCACGTCGGTCACCCCCCGCGGGGGCAATCAGCCCCAGCATTTT.

This chain uses TRBV6-1 with TRBJ2-1; D not certain. V dropped 9 bases and J dropped 0 bases, with 15 bases sitting between them. Germline V gene data show CDR1 as MNHNS and CDR2 as SASEGT. CDR3 length: 15 residues. CDR3 sequence reads: CASMSNPGSYNEQFF. Here the CDR3 DNA reads TGTGCCAGTATGAGTAACCCGGGCTCCTACAATGAGCAGTTCTTC.

This rearrangement joins TRBV4-3 to TRBJ1-1, with TRBD1 identical over 7 bases. The trim removed 2 bases at V and 10 bases at J, leaving 7 bases unmatched. CDR3 length: 13 amino acids. Germline CDR1 LGHNA, CDR2 YSLEER. For the CDR3, the DNA is TGCGCCAGCAGCCAATCTCGACAGGGAAGAGCTTTCTTT. The encoded protein is CASSQSRQGRAFF.

This clonotype was observed a handful of times. This sequence joins TRBV6-2 or TRBV6-3 and TRBJ2-2, with TRBD1 identical over 7 bases. The CDR3 length is 18 residues. Looked up from germline, CDR1 is MNHEY and CDR2 is SVGEGT. J gave up 4 bases and V 5 bases, and 16 bases lay outside the gene matches. The CDR3 loop reads CASSHRYRGVKTTGELFF. Here the CDR3 DNA reads TGTGCCAGCAGTCATCGGTACAGGGGCGTAAAAACCACCGGGGAGCTGTTTTTT.

The CDR3 reads CASSSFRQGAGANVLTF. In DNA, the CDR3 is TGTGCCAGCAGTTCCTTTCGACAGGGAGCTGGGGCCAACGTCCTGACTTTC. The rearrangement links TRBV6-5 to TRBJ2-6; 7 bases match TRBD1. J gave up 2 bases and V 4 bases, and 8 bases lay outside the gene matches. The CDR3 spans 17 residues. Germline-derived CDR1 and CDR2 are MNHEY and SVGAGI.

This clonotype was counted between two and nine times. V and J are TRBV29-1 and TRBJ2-2, with TRBD2 matching 8 bases. Germline CDR1 is SQVTM and CDR2 is ANQGSEA. CDR3 size: 15 residues. V was pared by 2 bases and J by 0 bases, with 2 bases of the junction left unmatched. The chain's CDR3 is CSVEKRGSNTGELFF. DNA of the CDR3: TGCAGCGTTGAAAAGCGGGGGTCGAACACCGGGGAGCTGTTTTTT.

The chain couples TRBV4-1 to TRBJ2-1, with a tentative D call TRBD2 (6 bases). Trimming cost V 3 bases and J 2 bases, with 17 bases left between them. The germline V gene has CDR1 MGHRA and CDR2 YSYEKL. This CDR3 is 17 amino acids long. CDR3 nucleotides: TGCGCCAGCAGCCAGGGCCCGGGAGTGGGTGCCTACAATGAGCAGTTCTTC. Its protein product is CASSQGPGVGAYNEQFF.

This clonotype was observed at least ten times. The chain couples TRBV4-3 to TRBJ1-2, with no clear D. Germline CDR1 is LGHNA and CDR2 is YSLEER. The V end lost 1 base, the J end lost 4 bases, and 13 bases lay between the germline ends. The CDR3 totals 15 residues. Written as DNA, the CDR3 is TGCGCCAGCAGCCAAGGTCGCCCGGATCGCTATGGCTACACCTTC. Translated, it gives CASSQGRPDRYGYTF.

The chain combines TRBV13 with TRBJ2-4; no clear D gene. The CDR3 consists of 15 residues. Trimming stripped 4 bases from V and 3 bases from J, with 13 bases between. Per the germline V gene, CDR1 is PRHDT and CDR2 is FYEKMQ (reference sequence). For the CDR3, the DNA is TGTGCCAGCAGCTCCAGCTTTGGAGTCAAAAACATTCAGTACTTC. Its protein is CASSSSFGVKNIQYF. The full variable domain, with the rest looked up from reference TRBV13 and TRBJ2-4, is AAGVIQSPRHLIKEKRETATLKCYPIPRHDTVYWYQQGPGQDPQFLISFYEKMQSDKGSIPDRFSAQQFSDYHSELNMSSLELGDSALYFCASSSSFGVKNIQYFGAGTRLSVL.

V and J are TRBV4-1 and TRBJ1-2; no clear D. Deletions cut 4 bases from V and 4 bases from J, with 13 bases between. The CDR3 totals 14 residues. The V gene's germline CDR1 is MGHRA and CDR2 YSYEKL. The chain's CDR3 is CASSPTLLSYGYTF. CDR3 coding DNA: TGCGCCAGCAGCCCGACCTTGCTATCCTATGGCTACACCTTC.

In this sample, this clonotype turned up a few times. This rearrangement joins TRBV2 to TRBJ2-3; D not resolved. The germline V and J ends were trimmed by 5 bases and 5 bases, with 14 bases remaining between them. CDR3 length: 14 amino acids. In germline, CDR1 is SNHLY, CDR2 FYNNEI. CDR3 sequence (DNA): TGTGCCAGCAGTCAAGATGGCCTGGGAGATACGCAGTATTTT. Translated, it gives CASSQDGLGDTQYF.

V is TRBV10-3 and J is TRBJ2-2; no clear D. Germline V gene sequence: CDR1 ENHRY, CDR2 SYGVKD. CDR3 length: 15 residues. Trimming stripped 0 bases from V and 0 bases from J, with 5 bases between. The DNA of the CDR3 is TGTGCCATCAGTGAGTCGCAGGCGAACACCGGGGAGCTGTTTTTT. Translation gives CAISESQANTGELFF.

This clonotype was seen only a few times. The chain combines TRBV6-6 with TRBJ2-1; 9 nucleotides align to TRBD1. Germline V gene lookup returns CDR1 MNHNY and CDR2 SVGAGI (reference sequence). CDR3 length: 14 residues. Trimming took 6 bases from V and 7 from J; bases not matched to a gene: 7. CDR3 sequence: CASSPQGAVNEQFF. Written as DNA, the CDR3 is TGTGCCAGCAGCCCACAGGGGGCGGTGAATGAGCAGTTCTTC.

The chain uses TRBV12-3 or TRBV12-4 and TRBJ2-7; the match to TRBD1 covers 8 bases. V shed 5 bases, J shed 9 bases, and the junction held 6 bases outside the gene matches. This CDR3 comprises 12 residues. The CDR3 coding sequence is TGTGCCAGCAGTGCCCTCAGGGGGCTGCAGTACTTC. Amino acid sequence: CASSALRGLQYF.

In this sample, this clonotype turned up a few times. The CDR3 here is CATSDLAGRETDTQYF. The CDR3 bases are TGTGCCACCAGTGATTTGGCGGGGCGGGAGACAGATACGCAGTATTTT. The chain is built from TRBV24-1 and TRBJ2-3; 7 nucleotides align to TRBD2. The CDR3 loop spans 16 amino acids. V was pared by 0 bases and J by 3 bases, with 5 bases of the junction left unmatched. Germline CDR1 reads KGHDR; CDR2 reads SFDVKD.

The chain employs TRBV9 and TRBJ2-6; D is uncertain. V was clipped by 3 bases and J by 2 bases, with 12 bases between them. The germline gives CDR1 SGDLS, CDR2 YYNGEE. This CDR3 region has 16 residues. CDR3 in amino acids: CASSGVAPPGANVLTF. CDR3 DNA sequence: TGTGCCAGCAGCGGAGTCGCACCACCTGGGGCCAACGTCCTGACTTTC.

The V and J genes are TRBV2 and TRBJ2-2; D unclear. The CDR3 has 21 amino acids. The ends were cut back, 3 bases at V and 5 bases at J, with 31 bases in the middle. The V gene's germline CDR1 is SNHLY and CDR2 FYNNEI. DNA for the CDR3: TGTGCCAGCAGTGACCCTTCATCCCAAGTTTCTGAGGTCCCAGAAACCGGGGAGCTGTTTTTT. Its protein product is CASSDPSSQVSEVPETGELFF.

The chain uses TRBV12-3 or TRBV12-4 and TRBJ2-3; 12 bases map to TRBD2. With V trimmed by 7 bases and J by 3 bases, 5 bases remained unmatched. This CDR3 spans 15 amino acids. DNA for the CDR3: TGTGCCAGCAAATCGACTAGCGGGAGAACAGATACGCAGTATTTT. Translated: CASKSTSGRTDTQYF.

Only a few counts were recorded for this clonotype. The rearrangement links TRBV7-9 to TRBJ2-3, with TRBD1 matching over 7 bases. The CDR3 is made up of 13 amino acids. The germline V gene encodes CDR1 SEHNR and CDR2 FQNEAQ (reference sequence). Germline trimming cut 11 bases from V and 1 base from J; bases unmatched to any gene: 6. The CDR3 reads CADSQGGTDTQYF. CDR3 bases: TGTGCCGACAGCCAGGGGGGCACAGATACGCAGTATTTT.

In this sample, this clonotype turned up a few times. The chain couples TRBV12-3 or TRBV12-4 to TRBJ2-7; perhaps TRBD1 as D (6 bases). This CDR3 is 16 amino acids long. The V end was cut by 0 bases, the J end by 0 bases, with 12 bases between. The CDR3 bases are TGTGCCAGCAGTTTAGCTTGGGGGCGAGTCTCCTACGAGCAGTACTTC. Its translation is CASSLAWGRVSYEQYF.